This TCR beta chain was recovered during a study of CD8+CD57+ T cells in acquired aplastic anemia. TCR beta VDJ and CDR3 profiles were obtained from a genomic DNA template. TCRdb itself ran the reads through MiXCR, one entry per CDR3 protein. The profile shows about 180,000 distinct CDR3 sequences, nearly 65% of them singletons. This CDR3 has 17 amino acids. Germline assignment: CDR1 SGHTA and CDR2 FQGNSA. V gave up 5 bases and J gave up 0 bases; unmatched junction bases: 9. Whoever was chosen for sequencing had shown CD8+CD57+ cell expansion by flow cytometry. Every one of the patients had aplastic anemia (severe, acquired). Blood came from patients not yet given any therapy.

The sequenced sample was sorted CD4+, CD8+, or CD8+CD57+ T cells (not recorded which) from PBMCs. The V gene is TRBV7-2, the J gene TRBJ2-2, with 7 positions matching TRBD1. The TCR sequence derives from a human donor with aplastic anemia. CDR3 sequence (DNA): TGTGCCAGCAGCCAGGGGCCGGGACAGACGAACACCGGGGAGCTGTTTTTT. Translated, it gives CASSQGPGQTNTGELFF.